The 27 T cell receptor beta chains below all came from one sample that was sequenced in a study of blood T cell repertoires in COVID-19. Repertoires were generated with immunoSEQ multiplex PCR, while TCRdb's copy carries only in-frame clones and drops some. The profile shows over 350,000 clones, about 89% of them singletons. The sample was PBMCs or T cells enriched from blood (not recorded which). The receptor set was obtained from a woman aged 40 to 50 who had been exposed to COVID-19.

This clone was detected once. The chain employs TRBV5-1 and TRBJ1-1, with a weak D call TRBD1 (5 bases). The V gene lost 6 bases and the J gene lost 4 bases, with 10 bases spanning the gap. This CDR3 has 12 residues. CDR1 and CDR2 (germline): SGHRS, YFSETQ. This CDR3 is CASKTDSTEAFF. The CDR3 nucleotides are TGCGCCAGCAAGACAGACAGCACTGAAGCTTTCTTT.

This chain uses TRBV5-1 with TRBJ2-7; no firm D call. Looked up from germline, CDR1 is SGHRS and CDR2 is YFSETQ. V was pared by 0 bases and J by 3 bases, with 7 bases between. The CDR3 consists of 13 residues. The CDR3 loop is CASSLGLNYEQYF. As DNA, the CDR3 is TGCGCCAGCAGCTTGGGACTGAACTACGAGCAGTACTTC.

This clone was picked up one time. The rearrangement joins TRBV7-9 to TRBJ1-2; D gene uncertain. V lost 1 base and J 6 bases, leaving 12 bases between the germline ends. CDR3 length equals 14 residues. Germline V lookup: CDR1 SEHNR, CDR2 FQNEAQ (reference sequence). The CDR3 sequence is CASSLGTRLDGYTF. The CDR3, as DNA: TGTGCCAGCAGCTTAGGTACCAGACTAGATGGCTACACCTTC.

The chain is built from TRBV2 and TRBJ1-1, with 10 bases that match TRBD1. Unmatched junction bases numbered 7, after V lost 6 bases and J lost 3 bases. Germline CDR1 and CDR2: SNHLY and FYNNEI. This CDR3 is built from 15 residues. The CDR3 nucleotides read TGTGCCAGCAGGGCGCCCGGGACAGGGGACACTGAAGCTTTCTTT. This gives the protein CASRAPGTGDTEAFF. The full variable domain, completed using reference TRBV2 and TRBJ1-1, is EPEVTQTPSHQVTQMGQEVILRCVPISNHLYFYWYRQILGQKVEFLVSFYNNEISEKSEIFDDQFSVERPDGSNFTLKIRSTKLEDSAMYFCASRAPGTGDTEAFFGQGTRLTVV.

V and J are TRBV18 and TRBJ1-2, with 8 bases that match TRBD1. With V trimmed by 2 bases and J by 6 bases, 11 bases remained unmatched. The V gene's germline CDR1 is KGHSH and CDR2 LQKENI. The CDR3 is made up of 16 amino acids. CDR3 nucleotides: TGTGCCAGCTCACCAGGGATACAGGGGGTATCGAATGGCTACACCTTC. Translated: CASSPGIQGVSNGYTF. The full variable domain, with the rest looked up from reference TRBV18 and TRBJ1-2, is NAGVMQNPRHLVRRRGQEARLRCSPMKGHSHVYWYRQLPEEGLKFMVYLQKENIIDESGMPKERFSAEFPKEGPSILRIQQVVRGDSAAYFCASSPGIQGVSNGYTFGSGTRLTVV.

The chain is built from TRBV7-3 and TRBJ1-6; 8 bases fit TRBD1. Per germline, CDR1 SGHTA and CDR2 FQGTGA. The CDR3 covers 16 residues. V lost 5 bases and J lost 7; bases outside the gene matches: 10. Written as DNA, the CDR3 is TGTGCCAGCAGCCCAGGTCCAAGGACAGGGAATTCACCCCTCCACTTT. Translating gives CASSPGPRTGNSPLHF.

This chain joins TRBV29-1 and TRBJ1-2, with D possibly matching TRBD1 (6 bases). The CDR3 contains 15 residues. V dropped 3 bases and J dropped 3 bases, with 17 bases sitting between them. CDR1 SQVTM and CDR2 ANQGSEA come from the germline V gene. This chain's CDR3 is CSVDLTGPGDYGYTF. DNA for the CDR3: TGCAGCGTTGACCTAACAGGGCCCGGGGACTATGGCTACACCTTC.

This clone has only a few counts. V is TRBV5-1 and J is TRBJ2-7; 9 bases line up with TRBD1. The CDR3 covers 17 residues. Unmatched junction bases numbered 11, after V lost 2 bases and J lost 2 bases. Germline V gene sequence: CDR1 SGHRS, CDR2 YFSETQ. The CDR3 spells CASSFDGPGQGPYEQYF. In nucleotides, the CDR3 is TGCGCCAGCAGCTTTGACGGTCCGGGACAGGGCCCCTACGAGCAGTACTTC.

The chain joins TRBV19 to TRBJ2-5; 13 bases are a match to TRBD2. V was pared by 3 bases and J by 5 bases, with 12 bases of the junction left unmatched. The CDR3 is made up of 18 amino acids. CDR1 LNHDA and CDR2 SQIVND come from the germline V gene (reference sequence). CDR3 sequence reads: CASSILPGLAGKPETQYF. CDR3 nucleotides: TGTGCCAGTAGTATTTTACCGGGACTAGCGGGAAAGCCGGAGACCCAGTACTTC.

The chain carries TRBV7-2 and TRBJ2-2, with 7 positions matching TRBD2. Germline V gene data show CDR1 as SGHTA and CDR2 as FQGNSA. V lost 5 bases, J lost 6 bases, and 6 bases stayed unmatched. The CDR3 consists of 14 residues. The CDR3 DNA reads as TGTGCCAGCAGCCCGTCTAGCGGATCCGGGGAGCTGTTTTTT. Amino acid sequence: CASSPSSGSGELFF.

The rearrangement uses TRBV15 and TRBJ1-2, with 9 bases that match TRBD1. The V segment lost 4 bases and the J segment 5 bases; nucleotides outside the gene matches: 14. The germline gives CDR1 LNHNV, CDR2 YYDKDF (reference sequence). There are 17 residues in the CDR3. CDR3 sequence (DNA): TGTGCCACCAGCACCCGGGACAGGGAGGTGGTAGGGTATGGCTACACCTTC. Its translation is CATSTRDREVVGYGYTF.

The chain's CDR3 is CASSYTSGVTSGANVLTF. The CDR3 DNA follows: TGTGCCAGCAGCTATACTAGCGGGGTAACCTCTGGGGCCAACGTCCTGACTTTC. This chain connects TRBV4-2 to TRBJ2-6; 10 nucleotides align to TRBD2. The V gene's germline CDR1 is LGHNA and CDR2 YNFKEQ. Losses at the gene ends were 5 bases for V and 0 bases for J; bases not matched to a gene: 7. The CDR3 is made up of 18 amino acids.

The CDR3 bases are TGTGCCAGCAGCCGGGACAGGGGATACGATACGCAGTATTTT. This translates into CASSRDRGYDTQYF. The V call is TRBV5-5, the J call TRBJ2-3, with 10 bases aligning to TRBD1. Germline V gene lookup returns CDR1 SGHKS and CDR2 YYEKEE (reference sequence). V gave up 4 bases and J gave up 6 bases; unmatched junction bases: 5. The CDR3 length is 14 residues.

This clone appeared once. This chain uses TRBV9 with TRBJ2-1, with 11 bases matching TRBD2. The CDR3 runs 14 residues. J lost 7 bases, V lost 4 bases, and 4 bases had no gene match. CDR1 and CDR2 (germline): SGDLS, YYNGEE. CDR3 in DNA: TGTGCCAGCAGCTCCCGACTAGCGGGGAATGAGCAGTTCTTC. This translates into CASSSRLAGNEQFF.

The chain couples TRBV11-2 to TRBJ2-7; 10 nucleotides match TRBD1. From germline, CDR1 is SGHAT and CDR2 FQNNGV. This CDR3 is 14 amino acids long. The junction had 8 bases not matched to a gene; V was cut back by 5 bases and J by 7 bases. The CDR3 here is CASSQTGGTGEQYF. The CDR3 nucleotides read TGTGCCAGCAGCCAGACAGGGGGCACGGGGGAGCAGTACTTC.

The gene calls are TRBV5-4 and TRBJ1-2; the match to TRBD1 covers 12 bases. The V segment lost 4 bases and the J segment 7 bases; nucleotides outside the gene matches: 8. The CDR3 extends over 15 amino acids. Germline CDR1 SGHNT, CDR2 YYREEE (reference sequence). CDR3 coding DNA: TGTGCCAGCAGCCCCGAGGGACAGGGGGCATTTGGCTACACCTTC. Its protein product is CASSPEGQGAFGYTF.

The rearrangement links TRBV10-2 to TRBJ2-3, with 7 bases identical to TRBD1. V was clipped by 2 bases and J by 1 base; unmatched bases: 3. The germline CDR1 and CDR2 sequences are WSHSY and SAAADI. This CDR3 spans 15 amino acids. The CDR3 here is CASSEDRVGTDTQYF. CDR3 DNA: TGCGCCAGCAGTGAGGACAGGGTAGGCACAGATACGCAGTATTTT.

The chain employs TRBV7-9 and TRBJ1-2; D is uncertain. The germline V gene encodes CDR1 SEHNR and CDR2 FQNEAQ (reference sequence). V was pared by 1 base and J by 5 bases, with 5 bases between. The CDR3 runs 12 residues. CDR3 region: CASSLGRYGYTF. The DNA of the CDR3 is TGTGCCAGCAGCTTAGGTCGTTATGGCTACACCTTC.

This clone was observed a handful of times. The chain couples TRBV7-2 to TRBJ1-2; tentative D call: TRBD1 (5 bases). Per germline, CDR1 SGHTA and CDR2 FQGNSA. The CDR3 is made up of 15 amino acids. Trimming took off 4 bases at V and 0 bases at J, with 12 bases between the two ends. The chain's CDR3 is CASSSRATTNYGYTF. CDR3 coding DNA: TGTGCCAGCAGCTCCAGGGCGACCACTAACTATGGCTACACCTTC.

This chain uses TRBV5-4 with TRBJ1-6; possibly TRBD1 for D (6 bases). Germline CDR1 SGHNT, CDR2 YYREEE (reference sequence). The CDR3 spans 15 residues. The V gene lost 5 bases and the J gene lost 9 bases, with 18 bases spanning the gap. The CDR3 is CASRLQRGPSSPLHF. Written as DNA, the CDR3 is TGTGCCAGCAGACTCCAGCGGGGGCCCTCTTCACCCCTCCACTTT.

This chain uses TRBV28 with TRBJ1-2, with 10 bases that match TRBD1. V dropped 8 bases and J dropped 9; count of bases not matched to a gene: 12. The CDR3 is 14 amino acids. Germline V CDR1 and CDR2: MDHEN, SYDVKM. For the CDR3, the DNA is TGTGCCAGCGAATCCCACGGGACAGGGGCGAGCTACACCTTC. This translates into CASESHGTGASYTF.

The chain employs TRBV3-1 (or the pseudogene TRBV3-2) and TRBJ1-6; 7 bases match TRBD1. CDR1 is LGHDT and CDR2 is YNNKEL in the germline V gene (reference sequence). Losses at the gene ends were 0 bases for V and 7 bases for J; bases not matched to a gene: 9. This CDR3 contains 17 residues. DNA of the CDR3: TGTGCCAGCAGCCAAGATATTGCCGGCAGGGGGAATTCACCCCTCCACTTT. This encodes CASSQDIAGRGNSPLHF.

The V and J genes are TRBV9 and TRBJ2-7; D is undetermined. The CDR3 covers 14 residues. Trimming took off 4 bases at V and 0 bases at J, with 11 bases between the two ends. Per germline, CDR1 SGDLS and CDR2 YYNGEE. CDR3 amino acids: CASSLAPSSYEQYF. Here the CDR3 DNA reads TGTGCCAGCAGCTTAGCCCCGAGCTCCTACGAGCAGTACTTC.

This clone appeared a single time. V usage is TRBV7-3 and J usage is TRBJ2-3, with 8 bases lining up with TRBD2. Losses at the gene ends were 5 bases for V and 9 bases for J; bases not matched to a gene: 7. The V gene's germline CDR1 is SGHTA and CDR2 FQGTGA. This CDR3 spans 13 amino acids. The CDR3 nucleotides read TGTGCCAGCAGCCCAGATAGCGGGAACACGCAGTATTTT. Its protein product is CASSPDSGNTQYF.

The CDR3 DNA reads as TGTGCCAGCACCGCAGGGGTCGACTATGGCTACACCTTC. It yields the protein CASTAGVDYGYTF. The chain combines TRBV9 with TRBJ1-2; TRBD1 might be the D (6 bases). The CDR3 length is 13 residues. The germline CDR1 and CDR2 sequences are SGDLS and YYNGEE. Trimming pared 6 bases from V and 3 bases from J, leaving 12 bases between.

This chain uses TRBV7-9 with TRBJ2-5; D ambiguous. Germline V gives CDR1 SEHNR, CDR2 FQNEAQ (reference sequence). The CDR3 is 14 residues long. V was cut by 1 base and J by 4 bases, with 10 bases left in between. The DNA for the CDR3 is TGTGCCAGCAGCTTAGGTGGGCCAGGAGAGACCCAGTACTTC. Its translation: CASSLGGPGETQYF.

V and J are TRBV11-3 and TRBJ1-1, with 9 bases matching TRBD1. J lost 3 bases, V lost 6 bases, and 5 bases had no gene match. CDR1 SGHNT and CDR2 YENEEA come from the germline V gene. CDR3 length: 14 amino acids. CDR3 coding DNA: TGTGCCAGCAGAACAAGACAGGGGGACACTGAAGCTTTCTTT. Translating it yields CASRTRQGDTEAFF.